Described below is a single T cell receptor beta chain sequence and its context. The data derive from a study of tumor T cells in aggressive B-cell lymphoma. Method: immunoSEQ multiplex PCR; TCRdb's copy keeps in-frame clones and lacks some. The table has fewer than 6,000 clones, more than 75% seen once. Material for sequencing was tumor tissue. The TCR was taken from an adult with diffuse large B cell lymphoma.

The CDR3 coding sequence is TGTGCCTGGAGTGTACGTCGCGGGAAGGAGCAGTTCTTC. Amino acids: CAWSVRRGKEQFF. This chain joins TRBV30 and TRBJ2-1, with a weak D call TRBD2 (6 bases). Between the trimmed V and J ends, which lost 0 bases and 10 bases, there was a span of 13 bases. The CDR3 covers 13 residues. Germline CDR1 is GTSNPN and CDR2 is SVGIG (reference sequence).